The clone carrying this T cell receptor beta chain has a single count. As yet, its antigen is unknown. The sample holds other DNA sequences that translate to the same CDR3. The data stem from a study of cytomegalovirus exposure and HLA in healthy donors. Overall study context: There were a few hundred genotyped donors. Of these, 75% to 90% fell in the genetic ancestry cluster associated with self-reported Caucasian donors.

Study outcomes and limitations: Using the classifier, cytomegalovirus status was reportedly diagnosed with high specificity and sensitivity. Follow-up analysis later connected one missense variant in DCLRE1C with trimming of TCR beta V- and J-genes.

PCR primers comprised 60 Vbeta and 13 Jbeta primers. Authors' analysis steps: It was a later analysis that counted about 80 million unique TCR beta chains, of which roughly 11 million were shared. The repertoire was sequenced with immunoSEQ multiplex PCR; TCRdb's copy has only in-frame clones and lacks some. The V and J calls and clone size come from that table; D and trimming were worked out from the DNA. Of under 85,000 clones listed, 65% to 70% were seen once; the top ten hold less than 20%. The CDR3 runs to 14 residues. Germline-derived CDR1 and CDR2 are MNHEY and SVGAGI. V trimming: 4 bases; J trimming: 6 bases; junction bases outside the gene matches: 2.

V usage is TRBV6-5 and J usage is TRBJ1-6; 8 nucleotides align to TRBD1. The TCR sequence derives from a man between 40 and 49 years old in good health and CMV-seropositive. Sequenced input: PBMCs. In nucleotides, the CDR3 is TGTGCCAGCAGTTGGACAGGGAGTAATTCACCCCTCCACTTT. Protein: CASSWTGSNSPLHF.